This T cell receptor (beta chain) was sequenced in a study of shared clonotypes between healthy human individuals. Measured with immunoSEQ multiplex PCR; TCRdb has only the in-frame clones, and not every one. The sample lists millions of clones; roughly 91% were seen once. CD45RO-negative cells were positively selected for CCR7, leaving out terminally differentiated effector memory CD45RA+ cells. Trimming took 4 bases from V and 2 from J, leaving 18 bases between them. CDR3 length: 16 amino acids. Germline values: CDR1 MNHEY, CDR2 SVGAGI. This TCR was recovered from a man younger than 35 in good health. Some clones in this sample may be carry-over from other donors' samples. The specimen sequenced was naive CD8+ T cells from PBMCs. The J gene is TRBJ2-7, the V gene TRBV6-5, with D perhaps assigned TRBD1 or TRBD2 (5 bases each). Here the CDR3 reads CASSWGMGTVAYEQYF. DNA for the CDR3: TGTGCCAGCAGTTGGGGAATGGGGACCGTAGCCTACGAGCAGTACTTC.